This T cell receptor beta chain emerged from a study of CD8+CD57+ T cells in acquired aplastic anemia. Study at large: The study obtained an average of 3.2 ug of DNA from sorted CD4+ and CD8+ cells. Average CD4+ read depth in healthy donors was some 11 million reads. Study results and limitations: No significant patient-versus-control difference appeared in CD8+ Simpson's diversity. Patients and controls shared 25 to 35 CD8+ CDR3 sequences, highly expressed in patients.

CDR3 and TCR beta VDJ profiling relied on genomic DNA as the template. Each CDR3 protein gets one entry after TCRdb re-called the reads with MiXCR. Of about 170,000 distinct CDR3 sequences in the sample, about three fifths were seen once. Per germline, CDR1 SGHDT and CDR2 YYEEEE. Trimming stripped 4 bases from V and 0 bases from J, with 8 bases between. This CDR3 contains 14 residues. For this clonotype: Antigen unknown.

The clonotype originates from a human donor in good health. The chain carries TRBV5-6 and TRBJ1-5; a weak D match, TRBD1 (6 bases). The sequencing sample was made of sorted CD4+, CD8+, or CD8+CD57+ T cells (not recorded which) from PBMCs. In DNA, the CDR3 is TGTGCCAGCAGCCGGACAGTTAGCAATCAGCCCCAGCATTTT. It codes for CASSRTVSNQPQHF.